A single sample is the source of the 3 T cell receptor beta chains below, sequenced in a study of shared clonotypes between healthy human individuals. Clones were read by immunoSEQ multiplex PCR, and TCRdb kept only the in-frame ones, dropping some. The sample records 1.5 million to 2.5 million clones, about 95% being singletons. It was CD45RO-negative cells, positively selected for CCR7, that made up naive CD8 cells, with terminally differentiated effector memory CD45RA+ cells excluded. Sequencing was performed on naive CD8+ T cells sorted from blood. These receptors were obtained from a man aged 18-30 years in good health.

This clone was found a few times. This chain connects TRBV29-1 to TRBJ2-5; D assignment may be TRBD1 or TRBD2 (6 bases each). Germline values: CDR1 SQVTM, CDR2 ANQGSEA. The ends were cut back, 5 bases at V and 2 bases at J, with 15 bases in the middle. The CDR3 loop spans 14 amino acids. As DNA, the CDR3 is TGCAGCGTTTGCCCGGGGGCCCGGCAAGAGACCCAGTACTTC. Protein: CSVCPGARQETQYF. Full variable domain (outside the CDR3, taken from reference TRBV29-1 and TRBJ2-5): SAVISQKPSRDICQRGTSLTIQCQVDSQVTMMFWYRQQPGQSLTLIATANQGSEATYESGFVIDKFPISRPNLTFSTLTVSNMSPEDSSIYLCSVCPGARQETQYFGPGTRLLVL.

The chain carries TRBV11-1 and TRBJ2-7, with 9 bases aligning to TRBD1. The CDR3 has 15 amino acids. CDR1 is SGHAT, CDR2 FQDESV, per germline (reference sequence). V dropped 1 base and J dropped 3; count of bases not matched to a gene: 4. CDR3 nucleotides: TGTGCCAGCAGCTTAGTGGCGGGACAGGGCTACGAGCAGTACTTC. Translating gives CASSLVAGQGYEQYF.

This chain links TRBV29-1 with TRBJ1-1; no firm D call. This CDR3 comprises 14 residues. Trimming pared 3 bases from V and 4 bases from J, leaving 15 bases between. The germline V gene encodes CDR1 SQVTM and CDR2 ANQGSEA. For the CDR3, the DNA is TGCAGCGTTGAGTCGAAGGGTTTCGGCACTGAAGCTTTCTTT. This translates into CSVESKGFGTEAFF.